This TCR beta chain was sequenced in a study of neoadjuvant anti-PD-1 for oral cavity cancer. Study observations and caveats: TCR analyses covered only a few patients per response group.

Two replicates per tumor sample, mostly from 4.8 ug of genomic DNA. The table came from immunoSEQ multiplex PCR; TCRdb's copy has only in-frame clones and leaves some out. The sample lists around 7,100 clones, approximately 60% occurring once. CDR3 length: 14 residues. CDR1 and CDR2 from the germline V gene are SQVTM and ANQGSEA. With V trimmed by 4 bases and J by 3 bases, 4 bases remained unmatched. The patients had HPV-negative, locally advanced oral cavity squamous cell carcinoma. This clone was seen only a few times. Its antigen remains unidentified. This specimen consisted of tumor tissue, obtained before nivolumab (anti-PD-1) treatment. This rearrangement joins TRBV29-1 to TRBJ2-5; 11 bases are a match to TRBD2. The clonotype was recovered from a person between 40 and 80 years old with oral cavity squamous cell carcinoma. The CDR3 nucleotides are TGCAGCGTTGTTGCTAGCGGGAGGAAAGAGACCCAGTACTTC. Translating it yields CSVVASGRKETQYF. The variable domain in full, with the rest retrieved from reference TRBV29-1 and TRBJ2-5, is SAVISQKPSRDICQRGTSLTIQCQVDSQVTMMFWYRQQPGQSLTLIATANQGSEATYESGFVIDKFPISRPNLTFSTLTVSNMSPEDSSIYLCSVVASGRKETQYFGPGTRLLVL.